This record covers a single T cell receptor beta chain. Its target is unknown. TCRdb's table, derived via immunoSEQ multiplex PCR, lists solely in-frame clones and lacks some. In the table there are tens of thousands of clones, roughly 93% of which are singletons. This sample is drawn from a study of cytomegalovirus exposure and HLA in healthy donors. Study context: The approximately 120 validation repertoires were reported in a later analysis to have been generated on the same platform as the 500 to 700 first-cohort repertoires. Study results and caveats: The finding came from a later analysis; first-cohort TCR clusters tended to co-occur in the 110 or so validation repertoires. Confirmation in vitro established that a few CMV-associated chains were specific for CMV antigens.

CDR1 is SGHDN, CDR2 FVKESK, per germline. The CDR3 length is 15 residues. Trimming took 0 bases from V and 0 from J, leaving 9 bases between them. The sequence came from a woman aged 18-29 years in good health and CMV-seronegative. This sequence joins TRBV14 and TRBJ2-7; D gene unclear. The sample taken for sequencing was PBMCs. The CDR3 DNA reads TGTGCCAGCAGCCAAGATTGGGCCAGCTCCTACGAGCAGTACTTC. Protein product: CASSQDWASSYEQYF.